The T cell receptor (beta chain) under discussion was sequenced for a study of identical twins. As to this clonotype: As yet, its antigen is unknown.

Study conclusions and caveats: The analysis was cross-sectional rather than longitudinal within donors.

This CDR3 comprises 17 residues. V lost 3 bases and J lost 5; bases outside the gene matches: 11. The germline CDR1 and CDR2 sequences are KGHSH and LQKENI. From the 5' RACE reads, TCRdb called clonotypes with MiXCR, one entry per CDR3 protein. Counted here are roughly 480,000 distinct CDR3 sequences, more than 20% occurring once; the ten biggest clones make up 2.9%. The same specimen was also included in a second study, on T cells expressing NK-cell markers.

This TCR was recovered from a woman aged 18-30 years in good health. The chain employs TRBV18 and TRBJ2-1; 9 bases line up with TRBD2. Material for sequencing was CD4+ T cells sorted from blood. The CDR3, as DNA: TGTGCCAGCTCACCTCAGGAGGGGTTAGCGGGGGACAATGAGCAGTTCTTC. Amino acid sequence: CASSPQEGLAGDNEQFF.